Following are 10 T cell receptor beta chains from one sample sequenced in a study of CD8+CD57+ T cells in acquired aplastic anemia (dated by TCRdb to 2016 to 2018). TCRdb records Illumina HiSeq 2000 as the sequencer. Profiling of TCR beta VDJ combinations and CDR3 sequences used genomic DNA as the template. The public reads were reanalyzed by TCRdb: fastp trimming at Q25, MiXCR alignment, in-frame beta chains only. Merged by CDR3 protein, the rows form single entries marked with the most common genes and DNA. A total of 250,000 to 300,000 distinct CDR3 sequences appear in this sample, around 60% of them only once. Less than 9.5% of the sample comes from the top ten. Material for sequencing was sorted CD4+, CD8+, or CD8+CD57+ T cells (not recorded which) from PBMCs. Receptor source: a human donor with severe aplastic anemia or a healthy control (not recorded which).

The chain employs TRBV7-3 and TRBJ1-1; D is perhaps TRBD1 (6 bases). CDR1 is SGHTA and CDR2 is FQGTGA in the germline V gene. V was shortened by 0 bases and J by 6 bases, with 14 bases between the two germline ends. The CDR3 totals 15 residues. As DNA, the CDR3 is TGTGCCAGCAGCTTAACGGGGGGGGCGAGGGCTGAAGCTTTCTTT. It codes for CASSLTGGARAEAFF.

This clonotype was seen a few times. The rearrangement uses TRBV2 and TRBJ2-2, with D unresolved. The V and J ends lost 1 base and 7 bases respectively, with 10 bases between them. Germline V gene data show CDR1 as SNHLY and CDR2 as FYNNEI. The CDR3 runs 14 residues. CDR3 region: CASSEGGYFGELFF. CDR3 bases: TGTGCCAGCAGTGAAGGAGGTTATTTCGGGGAGCTGTTTTTT.

This clonotype was observed a handful of times. The chain couples TRBV6-1 to TRBJ2-3; 9 bases map to TRBD2. V was pared by 4 bases and J by 2 bases, with 10 bases of the junction left unmatched. Per the germline V gene, CDR1 is MNHNS and CDR2 is SASEGT. CDR3 size: 17 residues. This chain's CDR3 is CASSAGWAGGPTDTQYF. The CDR3 nucleotides are TGTGCCAGCAGTGCGGGTTGGGCGGGGGGGCCCACAGATACGCAGTATTTT.

This clonotype has a handful of counts. The V and J genes are TRBV10-3 and TRBJ1-3; TRBD1 matches 9 bases. The CDR3 is 13 residues long. J was trimmed by 7 bases and V by 6 bases; bases with no gene match: 4. Germline lookup yields CDR1 ENHRY and CDR2 SYGVKD. CDR3 in DNA: TGTGCCATCAGGGGGACAGGGAAGAACACCATATATTTT. It encodes CAIRGTGKNTIYF.

J is TRBJ2-7 and V is TRBV6-1; 8 nucleotides line up with TRBD1. V was clipped by 6 bases and J by 3 bases; unmatched bases: 10. Germline CDR1 is MNHNS and CDR2 is SASEGT. This CDR3 comprises 15 residues. This chain's CDR3 is CASRGPGTGYYEQYF. The CDR3 DNA sequence: TGTGCCAGCAGGGGGCCCGGGACAGGTTACTACGAGCAGTACTTC.

This clonotype was detected ten times or more. V usage is TRBV5-1 and J usage is TRBJ2-1; a weak D match, TRBD1 (6 bases). The V end was cut by 8 bases, the J end by 2 bases, with 14 bases between. The CDR3 consists of 14 residues. CDR1 and CDR2 from the germline V gene are SGHRS and YFSETQ. The CDR3 nucleotides read TGCGCCAGTAACGATCAGGGGACCTACAATGAGCAGTTCTTC. Protein product: CASNDQGTYNEQFF. The entire variable domain, with the rest obtained from reference TRBV5-1 and TRBJ2-1, is as follows: KAGVTQTPRYLIKTRGQQVTLSCSPISGHRSVSWYQQTPGQGLQFLFEYFSETQRNKGNFPGRFSGRQFSNSRSEMNVSTLELGDSALYLCASNDQGTYNEQFFGPGTRLTVL.

This clonotype was seen many times. This chain connects TRBV12-3 or TRBV12-4 to TRBJ1-1; 12 positions match TRBD1. The CDR3 runs 15 residues. V lost 5 bases and J lost 4; bases outside the gene matches: 5. CDR3 coding DNA: TGTGCCAGCAGTCCGGGACAGGGGGCGCCCACTGAAGCTTTCTTT. It specifies CASSPGQGAPTEAFF.

About this clonotype: Sequence at one end of the junction differs from germline and may be a read error. This chain links TRBV5-1 with TRBJ2-7; 8 bases agree with TRBD2. The CDR3 consists of 14 residues. The V gene's germline CDR1 is SGHRS and CDR2 YFSETQ. CDR3 bases: TGCGCCGGCAGCTTAAACCGGGAGGGCCCCGAGCAGTACTTC. This codes for CAGSLNREGPEQYF.

V is TRBV7-2 and J is TRBJ2-3; 10 bases match TRBD2. After removal of 3 bases from V and 1 base from J, the junction contained 4 bases not matched to a gene. The CDR3 extends over 16 amino acids. Germline V gene data show CDR1 as SGHTA and CDR2 as FQGNSA. The CDR3 DNA follows: TGTGCCAGCAGCTTTACTAGCGGGGACGGCACAGATACGCAGTATTTT. Translation gives CASSFTSGDGTDTQYF.

The genes are TRBV7-8 and TRBJ2-7; D might be TRBD1 or TRBD2, each matching 6 bases. Trimming shortened V by 5 bases and J by 0 bases, and 14 bases separated the two germline ends. This CDR3 has 15 amino acids. CDR1 and CDR2 from the germline V gene are SGHVS and FQNEAQ. This chain's CDR3 is CASSQGRSSSYEQYF. The CDR3 DNA is TGTGCCAGCAGCCAGGGGAGGTCTAGCTCCTACGAGCAGTACTTC.